These T cell receptor beta chains were read from a single sample in a study of blood T cell repertoires in COVID-19. Repertoires were generated with immunoSEQ multiplex PCR, while TCRdb's copy carries only in-frame clones and drops some. Of roughly 68,000 clones listed, 75% to 85% are singletons. Sequencing was performed on peripheral blood. All receptors derive from a man aged 45-60 years with acute or convalescent COVID-19. CDR3s include the opening cysteine and the closing phenylalanine or tryptophan. The order of the fields is clone size, J gene, CDR3 length, D gene, V gene, CDR3 protein, CDR3 DNA. A D gene is named only where the DNA matches it firmly. Only some rows state a clone size, as once, few, many or a class for expanded clones.

abundance: .
j_gene: TRBJ1-2
len: 12
d_gene: .
v_gene: TRBV12-3/TRBV12-4
CDR3aa: CASSWVGLAYTF
CDR3nt: TGTGCCAGCAGTTGGGTGGGGCTGGCCTACACCTTC

abundance: .
j_gene: TRBJ1-1
len: 16
d_gene: .
v_gene: TRBV5-1
CDR3aa: CASSLAGGRPNTEAFF
CDR3nt: TGCGCCAGCAGCTTGGCCGGAGGGCGGCCGAACACTGAAGCTTTCTTT

abundance: few
j_gene: TRBJ2-7
len: 15
d_gene: TRBD2
v_gene: TRBV4-1
CDR3aa: CASSQDPGGTYEQYF
CDR3nt: TGCGCCAGCAGCCAAGACCCCGGGGGGACCTACGAGCAGTACTTC

abundance: .
j_gene: TRBJ2-1
len: 15
d_gene: TRBD1
v_gene: TRBV3-1/TRBV3-2
CDR3aa: CASSQGQGATYEQFF
CDR3nt: TGTGCCAGCAGCCAGGGACAGGGGGCGACCTATGAGCAGTTCTTC

abundance: .
j_gene: TRBJ2-7
len: 16
d_gene: TRBD1
v_gene: TRBV6-5
CDR3aa: CASSYAGQGIGYEQYF
CDR3nt: TGTGCCAGCAGTTACGCGGGACAGGGAATAGGCTACGAGCAGTACTTC

abundance: .
j_gene: TRBJ1-1
len: 14
d_gene: TRBD1
v_gene: TRBV11-2
CDR3aa: CASSTGQANTEAFF
CDR3nt: TGTGCCAGCAGCACGGGACAGGCGAACACTGAAGCTTTCTTT

abundance: .
j_gene: TRBJ2-1
len: 17
d_gene: TRBD2
v_gene: TRBV7-6
CDR3aa: CASSLPGLDRSYNEQFF
CDR3nt: TGTGCCAGCAGCTTACCAGGACTAGATCGGTCTTACAATGAGCAGTTCTTC

abundance: once
j_gene: TRBJ2-6
len: 11
d_gene: .
v_gene: TRBV30
CDR3aa: CAWREANVLTF
CDR3nt: TGTGCCTGGCGGGAGGCCAACGTCCTGACTTTC

abundance: once
j_gene: TRBJ1-1
len: 13
d_gene: .
v_gene: TRBV7-3
CDR3aa: CASSLTQNTEAFF
CDR3nt: TGTGCCAGCAGCTTAACCCAGAACACTGAAGCTTTCTTT

abundance: .
j_gene: TRBJ1-4
len: 14
d_gene: .
v_gene: TRBV3-1/TRBV3-2
CDR3aa: CASSQGTPDEKLFF
CDR3nt: TGTGCCAGCAGCCAAGGGACTCCGGATGAAAAACTGTTTTTT

abundance: .
j_gene: TRBJ2-5
len: 15
d_gene: TRBD1
v_gene: TRBV12-5
CDR3aa: CASGLPTGWGETQYF
CDR3nt: TGTGCTAGTGGCCTTCCGACAGGGTGGGGGGAGACCCAGTACTTC

abundance: few
j_gene: TRBJ1-5
len: 15
d_gene: .
v_gene: TRBV2
CDR3aa: CASTPDRLFNQPQHF
CDR3nt: TGTGCCAGCACCCCAGACAGACTTTTCAATCAGCCCCAGCATTTT

abundance: .
j_gene: TRBJ2-7
len: 13
d_gene: .
v_gene: TRBV5-1
CDR3aa: CASSLGVRGEQYF
CDR3nt: TGCGCCAGCAGCTTGGGAGTCCGGGGGGAGCAGTACTTC

abundance: few
j_gene: TRBJ2-7
len: 13
d_gene: TRBD1
v_gene: TRBV19
CDR3aa: CASSWTGSREQYF
CDR3nt: TGTGCCAGTAGCTGGACAGGGTCACGCGAGCAGTACTTC

abundance: .
j_gene: TRBJ2-5
len: 14
d_gene: .
v_gene: TRBV11-2
CDR3aa: CASSLEWGRETQYF
CDR3nt: TGTGCCAGCAGCTTAGAATGGGGCAGGGAGACCCAGTACTTC

abundance: .
j_gene: TRBJ1-1
len: 15
d_gene: TRBD1
v_gene: TRBV29-1
CDR3aa: CSVVRQGAGNTEAFF
CDR3nt: TGCAGCGTTGTACGACAGGGGGCCGGGAACACTGAAGCTTTCTTT

abundance: .
j_gene: TRBJ2-1
len: 16
d_gene: .
v_gene: TRBV7-6
CDR3aa: CASSLIRDSTYNEQFF
CDR3nt: TGTGCCAGCAGCTTAATCCGGGACTCGACATACAATGAGCAGTTCTTC

abundance: .
j_gene: TRBJ2-5
len: 14
d_gene: .
v_gene: TRBV11-2
CDR3aa: CASSLLGEEETQYF
CDR3nt: TGTGCCAGCAGCTTACTAGGGGAGGAAGAGACCCAGTACTTC

abundance: .
j_gene: TRBJ1-6
len: 17
d_gene: TRBD1
v_gene: TRBV5-1
CDR3aa: CASSLELGQGVGSPLHF
CDR3nt: TGCGCCAGCAGCTTGGAGCTGGGACAGGGGGTGGGGTCACCCCTCCACTTT

abundance: .
j_gene: TRBJ2-3
len: 16
d_gene: TRBD2
v_gene: TRBV5-4
CDR3aa: CASSLRRGGSTDTQYF
CDR3nt: TGTGCCAGCAGCTTGAGGCGCGGGGGGAGCACAGATACGCAGTATTTT

abundance: .
j_gene: TRBJ1-6
len: 12
d_gene: .
v_gene: TRBV11-1
CDR3aa: CASRGEGGPLHF
CDR3nt: TGTGCCAGCAGAGGGGAAGGGGGACCCCTCCACTTT

abundance: .
j_gene: TRBJ1-2
len: 15
d_gene: .
v_gene: TRBV4-1
CDR3aa: CASSQDRRENYGYTF
CDR3nt: TGCGCCAGCAGCCAAGATCGAAGAGAAAACTATGGCTACACCTTC

abundance: once
j_gene: TRBJ2-2
len: 15
d_gene: .
v_gene: TRBV2
CDR3aa: CASSVLQGSTGELFF
CDR3nt: TGTGCCAGCAGTGTTCTCCAGGGGAGCACCGGGGAGCTGTTTTTT

abundance: .
j_gene: TRBJ2-2
len: 16
d_gene: .
v_gene: TRBV5-4
CDR3aa: CASSLVGARGTGELFF
CDR3nt: TGTGCCAGCAGCTTGGTCGGGGCGCGGGGCACCGGGGAGCTGTTTTTT

abundance: .
j_gene: TRBJ2-5
len: 12
d_gene: TRBD1
v_gene: TRBV6-5
CDR3aa: CAVDRGRETQYF
CDR3nt: TGTGCCGTAGACAGGGGTCGAGAGACCCAGTACTTC

abundance: .
j_gene: TRBJ2-5
len: 15
d_gene: TRBD1
v_gene: TRBV7-2
CDR3aa: CASSHRTGDQETQYF
CDR3nt: TGTGCCAGCAGCCACAGGACAGGAGATCAAGAGACCCAGTACTTC

abundance: once
j_gene: TRBJ2-1
len: 15
d_gene: TRBD1
v_gene: TRBV24-1
CDR3aa: CATSDEGQGWNEQFF
CDR3nt: TGTGCCACCAGTGATGAGGGACAGGGTTGGAATGAGCAGTTCTTC

abundance: .
j_gene: TRBJ2-5
len: 13
d_gene: .
v_gene: TRBV6-9
CDR3aa: CASSPDGGETQYF
CDR3nt: TGTGCCAGCAGCCCAGATGGAGGAGAGACCCAGTACTTC

abundance: .
j_gene: TRBJ1-4
len: 13
d_gene: .
v_gene: TRBV15
CDR3aa: CATRTDISEKLFF
CDR3nt: TGTGCCACCAGAACCGACATTTCAGAAAAACTGTTTTTT

abundance: .
j_gene: TRBJ2-1
len: 16
d_gene: TRBD2
v_gene: TRBV11-1
CDR3aa: CASSPSRSGGRDEQFF
CDR3nt: TGTGCCAGCAGCCCCTCCCGGTCGGGGGGGCGCGATGAGCAGTTCTTC

abundance: .
j_gene: TRBJ1-1
len: 12
d_gene: .
v_gene: TRBV19
CDR3aa: CASSLRGTEAFF
CDR3nt: TGTGCCAGCAGTCTACGGGGTACTGAAGCTTTCTTT

abundance: .
j_gene: TRBJ2-2
len: 15
d_gene: .
v_gene: TRBV7-8
CDR3aa: CASSQGVQNTGELFF
CDR3nt: TGTGCCAGCAGCCAAGGGGTTCAGAACACCGGGGAGCTGTTTTTT

abundance: once
j_gene: TRBJ2-7
len: 14
d_gene: TRBD1
v_gene: TRBV27
CDR3aa: CASSPGQGRSEQYF
CDR3nt: TGTGCCAGCAGCCCGGGACAGGGACGTTCCGAGCAGTACTTC

abundance: .
j_gene: TRBJ1-4
len: 17
d_gene: TRBD1
v_gene: TRBV6-2/TRBV6-3
CDR3aa: CASSLGETGTTNEKLFF
CDR3nt: TGTGCCAGCAGTTTGGGAGAGACAGGGACAACTAATGAAAAACTGTTTTTT

abundance: .
j_gene: TRBJ1-4
len: 14
d_gene: .
v_gene: TRBV3-1/TRBV3-2
CDR3aa: CASSQDVSDEKLFF
CDR3nt: TGTGCCAGCAGCCAAGATGTTTCCGATGAAAAACTGTTTTTT

abundance: .
j_gene: TRBJ2-3
len: 14
d_gene: TRBD2
v_gene: TRBV29-1
CDR3aa: CSVGRGGSTDTQYF
CDR3nt: TGCAGCGTTGGACGGGGGGGTAGCACAGATACGCAGTATTTT

abundance: .
j_gene: TRBJ2-5
len: 15
d_gene: .
v_gene: TRBV5-4
CDR3aa: CASSRGDRPEETQYF
CDR3nt: TGTGCCAGCAGCCGGGGGGACAGGCCCGAAGAGACCCAGTACTTC

abundance: many
j_gene: TRBJ2-1
len: 16
d_gene: .
v_gene: TRBV5-4
CDR3aa: CASSASIGHLYNEQFF
CDR3nt: TGTGCCAGCAGCGCCTCTATTGGACACCTCTACAATGAGCAGTTCTTC

abundance: .
j_gene: TRBJ2-4
len: 14
d_gene: TRBD2
v_gene: TRBV18
CDR3aa: CASSQAGVRDIQYF
CDR3nt: TGTGCCAGCTCACAAGCGGGGGTGAGGGACATTCAGTACTTC

abundance: .
j_gene: TRBJ2-1
len: 16
d_gene: .
v_gene: TRBV5-6
CDR3aa: CASSSAQYNSYNEQFF
CDR3nt: TGTGCCAGCAGCTCCGCCCAGTATAACTCCTACAATGAGCAGTTCTTC

abundance: .
j_gene: TRBJ2-5
len: 15
d_gene: .
v_gene: TRBV5-8
CDR3aa: CASSLGKGARETQYF
CDR3nt: TGTGCCAGCAGCTTGGGAAAAGGGGCGCGAGAGACCCAGTACTTC

abundance: .
j_gene: TRBJ2-5
len: 15
d_gene: TRBD2
v_gene: TRBV6-5
CDR3aa: CASTVAGGPWETQYF
CDR3nt: TGTGCCAGCACGGTAGCGGGGGGGCCTTGGGAGACCCAGTACTTC

abundance: .
j_gene: TRBJ2-7
len: 14
d_gene: TRBD1
v_gene: TRBV27
CDR3aa: CASGDRGSLYEQYF
CDR3nt: TGTGCCAGCGGGGACAGGGGGAGCCTTTACGAGCAGTACTTC

abundance: .
j_gene: TRBJ1-2
len: 14
d_gene: .
v_gene: TRBV30
CDR3aa: CAWTREYTNYGYTF
CDR3nt: TGTGCCTGGACTCGGGAGTACACTAACTATGGCTACACCTTC

abundance: .
j_gene: TRBJ2-2
len: 16
d_gene: TRBD2
v_gene: TRBV7-9
CDR3aa: CASSSGLAGVTGELFF
CDR3nt: TGTGCCAGCAGCTCGGGACTAGCGGGGGTCACCGGGGAGCTGTTTTTT

abundance: .
j_gene: TRBJ2-5
len: 14
d_gene: TRBD2
v_gene: TRBV11-2
CDR3aa: CASSPAGGRETQYF
CDR3nt: TGTGCCAGCAGTCCTGCGGGGGGTAGAGAGACCCAGTACTTC